One sample yielded the 28 T cell receptor beta chains listed below, sequenced in a study of T cells in localized non-small cell lung cancer. Produced via immunoSEQ multiplex PCR; TCRdb's table is partial and in-frame only. The data hold roughly 34,000 clones, with just under 80% observed a single time. Sequenced material: peripheral blood, taken before any cancer treatment. The receptor source for this set is a male donor aged 60 or over with stage II squamous cell lung carcinoma.

The chain links TRBV7-2 to TRBJ2-5, with no clear D. Germline V CDR1 and CDR2: SGHTA, FQGNSA. CDR3 length equals 13 residues. V lost 1 base, J lost 3 bases, and 6 bases lay in between. The CDR3: CASSLVAEETQYF. The CDR3 bases are TGTGCCAGCAGCTTAGTGGCAGAAGAGACCCAGTACTTC.

The V call is TRBV7-3, the J call TRBJ2-3; 9 positions agree with TRBD2. V trimming: 2 bases; J trimming: 0 bases; junction bases outside the gene matches: 12. There are 19 residues in the CDR3. Germline V gene sequence: CDR1 SGHTA, CDR2 FQGTGA. DNA for the CDR3: TGTGCCAGCAGCTTAGGCCCTAGCGGGATATACGGGAGCACAGATACGCAGTATTTT. Its protein is CASSLGPSGIYGSTDTQYF.

V gene TRBV9 combines with J gene TRBJ2-5; the match to TRBD2 covers 13 bases. The CDR3 loop spans 15 amino acids. From germline, CDR1 is SGDLS and CDR2 YYNGEE. J was trimmed by 5 bases and V by 3 bases; bases with no gene match: 4. The CDR3 protein is CASSARLAGGETQYF. For the CDR3, the DNA is TGTGCCAGCAGCGCGAGACTAGCGGGGGGTGAGACCCAGTACTTC. The whole variable domain, filled in from reference TRBV9 and TRBJ2-5, reads DSGVTQTPKHLITATGQRVTLRCSPRSGDLSVYWYQQSLDQGLQFLIQYYNGEERAKGNILERFSAQQFPDLHSELNLSSLELGDSALYFCASSARLAGGETQYFGPGTRLLVL.

The rearrangement links TRBV14 to TRBJ1-4; perhaps TRBD1 as D (5 bases). There are 17 residues in the CDR3. Looked up from germline, CDR1 is SGHDN and CDR2 is FVKESK. Trimming removed 6 bases from V and 5 bases from J, with 22 bases in between. CDR3 nucleotide sequence: TGTGCCAGCAGATGGTATTTAGGCGATTGGGGGAATGAAAAACTGTTTTTT. Translation: CASRWYLGDWGNEKLFF.

This sequence joins TRBV11-2 and TRBJ1-5; D gene unclear. CDR1 SGHAT and CDR2 FQNNGV come from the germline V gene. This CDR3 contains 13 residues. Trimming shortened V by 2 bases and J by 3 bases, and 5 bases separated the two germline ends. CDR3 region: CASSLSDNQPQHF. The CDR3 DNA is TGTGCCAGCAGCTTATCAGACAATCAGCCCCAGCATTTT.

The chain links TRBV19 to TRBJ2-7; 10 bases map to TRBD2. The CDR3 extends over 15 amino acids. V was pared by 8 bases and J by 3 bases, with 10 bases of the junction left unmatched. The germline V gene encodes CDR1 LNHDA and CDR2 SQIVND (reference sequence). The CDR3 DNA sequence: TGTGCCAGTCGTCAAGTAGCGGGAGGACTCTACGAGCAGTACTTC. It specifies CASRQVAGGLYEQYF.

This clone was detected a few times. The genes are TRBV5-1 and TRBJ1-4; 8 bases are shared with TRBD1. The CDR3 extends over 17 amino acids. Germline loops: CDR1 SGHRS, CDR2 YFSETQ. V dropped 4 bases and J dropped 0; count of bases not matched to a gene: 8. In DNA, the CDR3 is TGCGCCAGCAGCCAGGGACAGGCAACCACAACTAATGAAAAACTGTTTTTT. As protein: CASSQGQATTTNEKLFF.

The rearrangement links TRBV5-1 to TRBJ2-3, with D unresolved. Germline assignment: CDR1 SGHRS and CDR2 YFSETQ. Trimming left V 5 bases short and J 0 bases short, with 13 bases between. This CDR3 spans 15 amino acids. The CDR3 spells CASSIAAPSTDTQYF. The CDR3 DNA reads as TGCGCCAGCAGTATCGCAGCGCCAAGCACAGATACGCAGTATTTT. The full variable domain, rest sourced from reference TRBV5-1 and TRBJ2-3, is KAGVTQTPRYLIKTRGQQVTLSCSPISGHRSVSWYQQTPGQGLQFLFEYFSETQRNKGNFPGRFSGRQFSNSRSEMNVSTLELGDSALYLCASSIAAPSTDTQYFGPGTRLTVL.

This sequence joins TRBV7-3 and TRBJ2-2; the D is unclear. CDR1 is SGHTA, CDR2 FQGTGA, per germline. Deletions cut 3 bases from V and 4 bases from J, with 6 bases between. The CDR3 is made up of 13 amino acids. Here the CDR3 DNA reads TGTGCCAGCAGCTTCCGGACCACCGGGGAGCTGTTTTTT. Translation gives CASSFRTTGELFF. The full variable domain, its missing parts supplied by reference TRBV7-3 and TRBJ2-2, is GAGVSQTPSNKVTEKGKYVELRCDPISGHTALYWYRQSLGQGPEFLIYFQGTGAADDSGLPNDRFFAVRPEGSVSTLKIQRTERGDSAVYLCASSFRTTGELFFGEGSRLTVL.

This clone was seen just once. The gene calls are TRBV15 and TRBJ1-5; 9 bases fit TRBD1. The V gene end was trimmed by 6 bases and the J gene end by 6 bases; junction bases not matched to a gene: 3. Looked up from germline, CDR1 is LNHNV and CDR2 is YYDKDF (reference sequence). CDR3 length: 13 residues. The CDR3: CATSTGGSQPQHF. As DNA, the CDR3 is TGTGCCACCAGTACAGGGGGCAGTCAGCCCCAGCATTTT.

The chain carries TRBV19 and TRBJ2-5; the D is unclear. The DNA matches TRBJ2-7 better at its end, which makes the J call doubtful. CDR1 LNHDA and CDR2 SQIVND come from the germline V gene (reference sequence). The CDR3 runs 15 residues. The CDR3 loop is CASSASAFSSYEQYF. As DNA, the CDR3 is TGTGCCAGTAGCGCGTCCGCATTTTCCTCCTACGAGCAGTACTTC.

The sample holds one count of this clone. The chain carries TRBV5-1 and TRBJ2-7; TRBD2 might be the D (6 bases). Germline-derived CDR1 and CDR2 are SGHRS and YFSETQ. Trimming pared 3 bases from V and 3 bases from J, leaving 16 bases between. The CDR3 sequence is 15 residues long. For the CDR3, the DNA is TGCGCCAGCAGCTCCCCCGGGACTTATATCTACGAGCAGTACTTC. Protein product: CASSSPGTYIYEQYF.

The chain's CDR3 is CASSPGRVGGEKLFF. As DNA, the CDR3 is TGTGCCAGCAGCCCTGGTAGGGTTGGAGGAGAAAAACTGTTTTTT. The V call is TRBV7-9, the J call TRBJ1-4; D ambiguous. Deletions cut 5 bases from V and 8 bases from J, with 18 bases between. This CDR3 is 15 amino acids long. In germline, CDR1 is SEHNR, CDR2 FQNEAQ (reference sequence).

The rearrangement uses TRBV6-6 and TRBJ2-5; unclear D gene. The V end was cut by 7 bases, the J end by 2 bases, with 5 bases between. This CDR3 has 11 residues. From germline, CDR1 is MNHNY and CDR2 SVGAGI (reference sequence). The CDR3 loop is CASTEQETQYF. CDR3 sequence (DNA): TGTGCCAGCACCGAACAAGAGACCCAGTACTTC.

This sequence joins TRBV7-2 and TRBJ1-4, with D unclear. CDR3 size: 13 residues. Trimming left V 5 bases short and J 5 bases short, with 9 bases between. CDR1 and CDR2 (germline): SGHTA, FQGNSA. CDR3 sequence reads: CASSRLRNEKLFF. For the CDR3, the DNA is TGTGCCAGCAGCCGCCTGCGGAATGAAAAACTGTTTTTT.

This sequence joins TRBV5-1 and TRBJ2-3, with unresolved D. Trimming shortened V by 0 bases and J by 1 base, and 12 bases separated the two germline ends. Looked up from germline, CDR1 is SGHRS and CDR2 is YFSETQ. The CDR3 is 16 residues long. The CDR3 region has the DNA TGCGCCAGCAGCTTGGGTAGTGATGGGGGCACAGATACGCAGTATTTT. This translates into CASSLGSDGGTDTQYF.

This sequence joins TRBV5-5 and TRBJ1-4, with TRBD1 identical over 8 bases. Losses at the gene ends were 6 bases for V and 3 bases for J; bases not matched to a gene: 4. The germline V gene has CDR1 SGHKS and CDR2 YYEKEE (reference sequence). The length of the CDR3 is 14 residues. For the CDR3, the DNA is TGTGCCAGCACCAAGGGACAGGCTAATGAAAAACTGTTTTTT. Its protein product is CASTKGQANEKLFF.

The chain couples TRBV7-2 to TRBJ2-1; 7 bases map to TRBD2. The V gene end was trimmed by 3 bases and the J gene end by 4 bases; junction bases not matched to a gene: 6. The CDR3 is 15 amino acids. Germline assignment: CDR1 SGHTA and CDR2 FQGNSA. The CDR3 spells CASSFTGTTYNEQFF. In DNA form, the CDR3 reads TGTGCCAGCAGCTTTACCGGGACTACTTACAATGAGCAGTTCTTC.

J is TRBJ1-5 and V is TRBV19, with unresolved D. The CDR3 totals 12 residues. V lost 3 bases, J lost 6 bases, and 6 bases lay in between. Germline V gene sequence: CDR1 LNHDA, CDR2 SQIVND (reference sequence). DNA of the CDR3: TGTGCCAGTAGTATGGGTTTTCAGCCCCAGCATTTT. The encoded protein is CASSMGFQPQHF.

This clone turned up a few times. The rearrangement joins TRBV5-1 to TRBJ2-7; 10 bases line up with TRBD1. Germline CDR1 reads SGHRS; CDR2 reads YFSETQ. V lost 4 bases to trimming and J lost 6 bases; unmatched junction nucleotides: 7. The CDR3 contains 14 residues. In DNA, the CDR3 is TGCGCCAGCAGCGGGACCGGGACAGGGGCCGAGCAGTACTTC. It codes for CASSGTGTGAEQYF.

The DNA for the CDR3 is TGTGCCAGCTCACCAACAGCGGGAGGCACAGATACGCAGTATTTT. Residues: CASSPTAGGTDTQYF. The rearrangement uses TRBV18 and TRBJ2-3; TRBD2 agrees at 8 bases. From germline, CDR1 is KGHSH and CDR2 LQKENI. The trim removed 2 bases at V and 1 base at J, leaving 2 bases unmatched. This CDR3 has 15 amino acids.

This clone was found a few times. The rearrangement links TRBV5-8 to TRBJ2-7, with unresolved D. The CDR3 has 12 amino acids. CDR1 SGHTS and CDR2 YDEGEE come from the germline V gene. Trimming took off 4 bases at V and 2 bases at J, with 7 bases between the two ends. Here the CDR3 DNA reads TGTGCCAGCAGCACGTACACCTACGAGCAGTACTTC. This translates into CASSTYTYEQYF.

The chain combines TRBV29-1 with TRBJ2-3, with TRBD2 identical over 7 bases. The germline V gene encodes CDR1 SQVTM and CDR2 ANQGSEA. CDR3 length: 16 residues. J lost 2 bases, V lost 8 bases, and 16 bases had no gene match. This CDR3 reads CSTKGGKRGPTDTQYF. The CDR3 DNA is TGCAGCACTAAAGGAGGGAAGCGGGGCCCCACAGATACGCAGTATTTT.

This rearrangement joins TRBV11-1 to TRBJ2-7; D may be TRBD1 (6 bases). From germline, CDR1 is SGHAT and CDR2 FQDESV (reference sequence). V dropped 0 bases and J dropped 4 bases, with 16 bases sitting between them. The CDR3 sequence is 16 residues long. The chain's CDR3 is CASSLAKTGVVYEQYF. CDR3 DNA sequence: TGTGCCAGCAGCTTAGCCAAGACAGGAGTGGTATACGAGCAGTACTTC.

This chain joins TRBV15 and TRBJ2-5; TRBD1 or TRBD2 may be the D gene (6 bases each). Germline values: CDR1 LNHNV, CDR2 YYDKDF (reference sequence). Trimming stripped 1 base from V and 5 bases from J, with 17 bases between. The CDR3 consists of 16 residues. The CDR3 sequence is CATSRAFGGPRETQYF. CDR3 nucleotide sequence: TGTGCCACCAGCAGAGCCTTTGGGGGGCCGAGGGAGACCCAGTACTTC.

This chain connects TRBV19 to TRBJ2-3; D not resolved. The CDR3 loop spans 14 amino acids. Looked up from germline, CDR1 is LNHDA and CDR2 is SQIVND (reference sequence). The V and J ends lost 3 bases and 1 base respectively, with 8 bases between them. The CDR3 spells CASSMGPGTDTQYF. DNA for the CDR3: TGTGCCAGTAGTATGGGCCCTGGCACAGATACGCAGTATTTT. Based on the CDR3 plus reference TRBV19 and TRBJ2-3, the full variable domain is DGGITQSPKYLFRKEGQNVTLSCEQNLNHDAMYWYRQDPGQGLRLIYYSQIVNDFQKGDIAEGYSVSREKKESFPLTVTSAQKNPTAFYLCASSMGPGTDTQYFGPGTRLTVL.

The J gene is TRBJ1-3, the V gene TRBV19, with a possible D match to TRBD1 (6 bases). This CDR3 has 16 residues. Per germline, CDR1 LNHDA and CDR2 SQIVND (reference sequence). V was clipped by 6 bases and J by 0 bases, with 15 bases between them. CDR3 nucleotides: TGTGCCAGTAGCCCACGTGGCAGGGGCTCTGGAAACACCATATATTTT. As protein: CASSPRGRGSGNTIYF.

V and J are TRBV18 and TRBJ2-1; a weak D match, TRBD2 (6 bases). The germline V gene has CDR1 KGHSH and CDR2 LQKENI. This CDR3 region has 17 residues. Between the trimmed V and J ends, which lost 5 bases and 4 bases, there was a span of 21 bases. The chain's CDR3 is CASSRLMEGLEYNEQFF. CDR3 DNA: TGTGCCAGCTCAAGGTTGATGGAGGGGTTGGAATACAATGAGCAGTTCTTC. The complete variable domain, with remaining parts taken from reference TRBV18 and TRBJ2-1, reads NAGVMQNPRHLVRRRGQEARLRCSPMKGHSHVYWYRQLPEEGLKFMVYLQKENIIDESGMPKERFSAEFPKEGPSILRIQQVVRGDSAAYFCASSRLMEGLEYNEQFFGPGTRLTVL.